The clone carrying this T cell receptor beta chain was found a few times. V shed 2 bases and J shed 0 bases, with 12 bases lying between them. CDR1 SGDLS and CDR2 YYNGEE come from the germline V gene. The CDR3 loop spans 16 amino acids. The record originates from a study of T cell repertoires in cytomegalovirus infection. The overall study: Both CMV infection and a matching HLA type were indicated by public TCR beta signatures.

TCRdb fed the reads into MiXCR, producing one record per CDR3 protein. In the table there are roughly 150,000 distinct CDR3 sequences, around 22% of which are singletons. This TCR was sampled from a human donor in good health (CMV status not recorded). Some clones in this sample may be carry-over from other donors' samples. This rearrangement joins TRBV9 to TRBJ2-4; D is unresolved. Material: PBMCs. The CDR3 sequence is CASSVGYTLAKNIQYF. CDR3 nucleotide sequence: TGTGCCAGCAGCGTGGGCTATACTCTAGCCAAAAACATTCAGTACTTC.